Listed below are T cell receptor beta chains from one sample, sequenced in a study of control samples from healthy donors and cancer patients. Using immunoSEQ multiplex PCR, the repertoire was profiled, and TCRdb retains in-frame clones only, with some absent. The table includes fewer than 200,000 clones, 80% to 95% detected once. Input material: blood. The receptors originated from a woman aged 55-69 years in good health. The conserved cysteine and the conserved F or W are not part of the CDR3 here. The order of the fields is J gene, V gene, CDR3 protein.

j_call: TRBJ2-3; v_call: TRBV5-1; cdr3_aa: ASSLDGGGSADTQY
j_call: TRBJ2-3; v_call: TRBV6-6; cdr3_aa: ASSSHPGYDTDTQY
j_call: TRBJ1-2; v_call: TRBV14; cdr3_aa: ASSQTRDDYGYT
j_call: TRBJ1-1; v_call: TRBV12-3/TRBV12-4; cdr3_aa: ASSFNWQTEAF
j_call: TRBJ1-1; v_call: TRBV27; cdr3_aa: ASSLSGVKNTEAF
j_call: TRBJ1-2; v_call: TRBV19; cdr3_aa: AIRLPNNYGYT
j_call: TRBJ1-3; v_call: TRBV7-9; cdr3_aa: ASSGNTIY
j_call: TRBJ1-1; v_call: TRBV11-1; cdr3_aa: ASSLDRWAPNTEAF
j_call: TRBJ1-2; v_call: TRBV10-1; cdr3_aa: ASSERDGGSYGYT
j_call: TRBJ2-1; v_call: TRBV6-9; cdr3_aa: ASSYSTGTVRDRVEPVEQF
j_call: TRBJ2-7; v_call: TRBV5-1; cdr3_aa: ASSLLDRGNHEQY
j_call: TRBJ2-2; v_call: TRBV10-3; cdr3_aa: AISERAGTGGGGELF
j_call: TRBJ2-5; v_call: TRBV7-6; cdr3_aa: ASSPGLAGGGQETQY
j_call: TRBJ2-3; v_call: TRBV5-6; cdr3_aa: ASSSIAGIFTDTQY
j_call: TRBJ1-1; v_call: TRBV7-2; cdr3_aa: ASSSVHPLQLPPGKAF
j_call: TRBJ2-7; v_call: TRBV5-6; cdr3_aa: ASSDLAVASYEQY
j_call: TRBJ1-1; v_call: TRBV18; cdr3_aa: ASSPDQGANTEAF
j_call: TRBJ2-1; v_call: TRBV9; cdr3_aa: ASSDRRAGPSDEQF
j_call: TRBJ2-7; v_call: TRBV5-8; cdr3_aa: ASSSGRLGYAD
j_call: TRBJ1-6; v_call: TRBV12-5; cdr3_aa: ASGLVQVRGLYNSPLH
j_call: TRBJ1-6; v_call: TRBV12-3/TRBV12-4; cdr3_aa: ASSLEGSPLH
j_call: TRBJ2-3; v_call: TRBV4-3; cdr3_aa: ASSQADRRGGGTDTQY